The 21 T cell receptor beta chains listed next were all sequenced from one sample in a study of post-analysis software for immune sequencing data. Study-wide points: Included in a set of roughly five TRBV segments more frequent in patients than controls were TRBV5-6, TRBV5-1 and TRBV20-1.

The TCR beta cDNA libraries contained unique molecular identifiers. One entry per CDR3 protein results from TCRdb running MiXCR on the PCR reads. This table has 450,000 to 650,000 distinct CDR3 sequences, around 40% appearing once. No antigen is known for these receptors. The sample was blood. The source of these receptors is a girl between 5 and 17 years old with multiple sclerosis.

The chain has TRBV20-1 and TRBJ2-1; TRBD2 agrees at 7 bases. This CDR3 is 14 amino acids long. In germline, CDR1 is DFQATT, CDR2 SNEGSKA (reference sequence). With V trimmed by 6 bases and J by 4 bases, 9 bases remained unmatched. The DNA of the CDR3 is TGCAGTGCACGTCGACTAGCTAGTTACAATGAGCAGTTCTTC. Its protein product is CSARRLASYNEQFF.

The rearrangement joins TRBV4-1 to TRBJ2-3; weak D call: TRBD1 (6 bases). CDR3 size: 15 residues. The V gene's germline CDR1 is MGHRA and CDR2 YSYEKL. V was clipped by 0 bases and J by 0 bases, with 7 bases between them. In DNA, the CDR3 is TGCGCCAGCAGCCAAGAGGGGGCGAGCACAGATACGCAGTATTTT. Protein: CASSQEGASTDTQYF.

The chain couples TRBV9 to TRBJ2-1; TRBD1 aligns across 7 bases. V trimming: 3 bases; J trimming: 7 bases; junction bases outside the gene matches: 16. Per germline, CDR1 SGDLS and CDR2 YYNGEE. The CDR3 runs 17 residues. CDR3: CASSARSGGDILNEQFF. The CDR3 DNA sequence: TGTGCCAGCAGCGCCCGGTCAGGGGGAGATATTTTGAATGAGCAGTTCTTC.

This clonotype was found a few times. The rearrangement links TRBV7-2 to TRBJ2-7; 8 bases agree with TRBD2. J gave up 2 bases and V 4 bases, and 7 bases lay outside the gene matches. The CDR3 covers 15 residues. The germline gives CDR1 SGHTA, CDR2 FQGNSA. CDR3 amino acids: CASSYASGPTYEQYF. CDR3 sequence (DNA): TGTGCCAGCAGCTATGCTAGCGGGCCCACCTACGAGCAGTACTTC.

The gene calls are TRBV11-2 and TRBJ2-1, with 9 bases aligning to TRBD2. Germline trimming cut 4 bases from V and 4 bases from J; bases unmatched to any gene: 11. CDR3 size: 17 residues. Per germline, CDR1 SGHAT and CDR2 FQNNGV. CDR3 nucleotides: TGTGCCAGCAGCTCTAGCCTTAGGACTAGCGAGTACAATGAGCAGTTCTTC. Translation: CASSSSLRTSEYNEQFF.

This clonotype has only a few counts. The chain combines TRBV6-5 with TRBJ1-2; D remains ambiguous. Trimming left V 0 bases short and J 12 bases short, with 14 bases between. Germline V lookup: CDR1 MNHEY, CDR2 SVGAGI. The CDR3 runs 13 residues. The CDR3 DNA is TGTGCCAGCAGTTACTCGCCCTTAACCGGTGACACCTTC. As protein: CASSYSPLTGDTF.

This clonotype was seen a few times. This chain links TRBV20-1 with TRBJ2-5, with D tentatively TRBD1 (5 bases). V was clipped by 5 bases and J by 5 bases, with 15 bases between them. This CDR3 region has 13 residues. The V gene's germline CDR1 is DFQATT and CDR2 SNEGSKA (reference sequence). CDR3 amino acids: CSALGLSGETQYF. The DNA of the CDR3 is TGCAGTGCTTTGGGCCTCTCAGGGGAGACCCAGTACTTC.

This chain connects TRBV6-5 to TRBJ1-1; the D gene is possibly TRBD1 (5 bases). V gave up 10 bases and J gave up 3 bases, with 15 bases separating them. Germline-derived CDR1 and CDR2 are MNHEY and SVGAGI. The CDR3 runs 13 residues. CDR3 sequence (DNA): TGTGCCATCCAGGGTTCCGGGGACACTGAAGCTTTCTTT. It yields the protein CAIQGSGDTEAFF.

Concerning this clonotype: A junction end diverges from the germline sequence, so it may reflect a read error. The CDR3 here is CAIKGQGGRHYVQYF. Here the CDR3 DNA reads TGTGCCATCAAGGGACAGGGGGGCAGGCACTACGTGCAGTACTTC. The genes are TRBV10-3 and TRBJ2-7, with 11 bases identical to TRBD1. Germline V gives CDR1 ENHRY, CDR2 SYGVKD. This CDR3 is built from 15 residues.

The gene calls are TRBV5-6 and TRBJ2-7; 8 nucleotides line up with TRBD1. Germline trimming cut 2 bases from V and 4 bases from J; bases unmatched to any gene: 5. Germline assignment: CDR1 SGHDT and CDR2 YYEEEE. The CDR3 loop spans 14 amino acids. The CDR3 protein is CASSFMDRVYEQYF. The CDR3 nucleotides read TGTGCCAGCAGCTTCATGGACAGGGTTTACGAGCAGTACTTC.

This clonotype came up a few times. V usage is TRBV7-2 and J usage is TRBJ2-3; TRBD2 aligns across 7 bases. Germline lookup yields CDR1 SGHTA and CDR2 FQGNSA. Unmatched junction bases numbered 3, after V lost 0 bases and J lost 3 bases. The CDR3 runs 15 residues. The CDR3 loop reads CTSSLAAGRTDTQYF. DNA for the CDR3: TGTACCAGCAGCTTAGCAGCGGGGAGAACAGATACGCAGTATTTT.

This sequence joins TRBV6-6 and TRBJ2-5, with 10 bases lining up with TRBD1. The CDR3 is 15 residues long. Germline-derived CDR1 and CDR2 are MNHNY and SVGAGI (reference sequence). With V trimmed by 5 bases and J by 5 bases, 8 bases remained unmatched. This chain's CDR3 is CASSPGTGVRETQYF. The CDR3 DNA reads TGTGCCAGCAGTCCTGGGACAGGGGTTCGCGAGACCCAGTACTTC.

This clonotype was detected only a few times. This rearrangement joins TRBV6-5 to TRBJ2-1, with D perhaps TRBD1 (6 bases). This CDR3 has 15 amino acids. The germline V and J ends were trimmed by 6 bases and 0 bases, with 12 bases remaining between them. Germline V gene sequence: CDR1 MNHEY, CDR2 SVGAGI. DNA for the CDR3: TGTGCCAGCAGCTACGGGACACTCTCCTACAATGAGCAGTTCTTC. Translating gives CASSYGTLSYNEQFF.

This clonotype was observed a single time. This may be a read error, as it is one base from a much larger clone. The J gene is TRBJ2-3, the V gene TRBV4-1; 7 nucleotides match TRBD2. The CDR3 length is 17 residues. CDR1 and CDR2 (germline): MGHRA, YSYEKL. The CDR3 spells CDSSRGKERGDTDTQYF. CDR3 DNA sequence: TGCGACAGCAGCCGAGGAAAAGAGCGGGGAGATACAGATACGCAGTATTTT.

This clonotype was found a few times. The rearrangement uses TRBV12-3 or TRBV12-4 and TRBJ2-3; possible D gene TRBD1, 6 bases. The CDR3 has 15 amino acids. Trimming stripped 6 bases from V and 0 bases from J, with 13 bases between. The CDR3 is CASRRQVSSTDTQYF. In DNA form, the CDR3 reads TGTGCCAGCAGGCGACAGGTCTCTAGCACAGATACGCAGTATTTT.

The CDR3 region is CASSQGDRDDYEQYF. Written as DNA, the CDR3 is TGTGCCAGCAGCCAAGGCGACAGGGACGACTACGAGCAGTACTTC. The J gene is TRBJ2-7, the V gene TRBV3-1; 7 bases agree with TRBD1. CDR3 length equals 15 residues. V dropped 1 base and J dropped 3; count of bases not matched to a gene: 6. Per the germline V gene, CDR1 is LGHDT and CDR2 is YNNKEL (reference sequence).

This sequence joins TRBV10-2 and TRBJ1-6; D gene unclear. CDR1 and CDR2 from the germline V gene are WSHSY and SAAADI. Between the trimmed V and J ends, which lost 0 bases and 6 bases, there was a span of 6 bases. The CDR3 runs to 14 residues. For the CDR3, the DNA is TGCGCCAGCAGTGAGTCAGGTGTTAATTCACCCCTCCACTTT. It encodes CASSESGVNSPLHF.

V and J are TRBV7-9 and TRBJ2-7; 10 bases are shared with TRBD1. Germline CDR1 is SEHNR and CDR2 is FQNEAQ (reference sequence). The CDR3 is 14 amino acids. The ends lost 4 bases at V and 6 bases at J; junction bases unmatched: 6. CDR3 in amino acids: CASSSGTGAIEQYF. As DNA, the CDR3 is TGTGCCAGCAGCTCGGGGACAGGGGCGATCGAGCAGTACTTC.

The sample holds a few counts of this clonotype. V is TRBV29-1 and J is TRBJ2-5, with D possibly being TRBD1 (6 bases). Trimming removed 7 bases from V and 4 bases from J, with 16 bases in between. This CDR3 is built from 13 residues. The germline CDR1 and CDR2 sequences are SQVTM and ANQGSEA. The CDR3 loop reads CSASTGGGETQYF. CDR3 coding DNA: TGCAGCGCATCGACAGGCGGCGGAGAGACCCAGTACTTC. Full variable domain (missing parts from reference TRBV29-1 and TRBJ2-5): SAVISQKPSRDICQRGTSLTIQCQVDSQVTMMFWYRQQPGQSLTLIATANQGSEATYESGFVIDKFPISRPNLTFSTLTVSNMSPEDSSIYLCSASTGGGETQYFGPGTRLLVL.

The CDR3 spells CASSLGTTASGYTF. The CDR3 DNA follows: TGCGCCAGCAGCTTGGGGACAACCGCTTCTGGCTACACCTTC. The V gene is TRBV5-1, the J gene TRBJ1-2; tentative D call: TRBD1 (5 bases). Per germline, CDR1 SGHRS and CDR2 YFSETQ. This CDR3 contains 14 residues. The V gene lost 0 bases and the J gene lost 7 bases, with 13 bases spanning the gap.

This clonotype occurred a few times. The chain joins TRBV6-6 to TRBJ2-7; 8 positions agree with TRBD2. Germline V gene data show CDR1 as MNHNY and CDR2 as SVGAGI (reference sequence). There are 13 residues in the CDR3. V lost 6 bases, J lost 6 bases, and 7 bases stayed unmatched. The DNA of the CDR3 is TGTGCCAGCAGAGCGGGACTAGTGAGCGAGCAGTACTTC. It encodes CASRAGLVSEQYF.